The rows below give T cell receptor beta chains drawn from one sample of a study of blood T cell repertoires in COVID-19. The data were produced by immunoSEQ multiplex PCR, yet TCRdb's version contains in-frame clones alone and is incomplete. The table has around 46,000 clones, around 87% seen once. The sample comprised PBMCs or T cells enriched from blood (not recorded which). The receptors were sampled from a woman in her forties or fifties who had recovered from COVID-19. CDR3s include the opening cysteine and the closing phenylalanine or tryptophan. The D gene is left open where the match is weak. The size field is filled for only some rows; it gives once, few, many or a size class.

len: 16
d_gene: .
v_gene: TRBV3-1/TRBV3-2
abundance: .
j_gene: TRBJ2-2
CDR3nt: TGTGCCAGCAGCCAGCAACAGGGTCCCTACCCTGGAGAGCTGTTTTTT
CDR3aa: CASSQQQGPYPGELFF

len: 14
d_gene: TRBD1
v_gene: TRBV19
abundance: few
j_gene: TRBJ1-2
CDR3nt: TGTGCCAGTAGTGCGTTGGACAGGACTGGTGGCTACACCTTC
CDR3aa: CASSALDRTGGYTF

len: 15
d_gene: .
v_gene: TRBV7-9
abundance: .
j_gene: TRBJ2-3
CDR3nt: TGTGCCAGCAGCTTATGGTCTGGGGGCTCAGATACGCAGTATTTT
CDR3aa: CASSLWSGGSDTQYF

len: 16
d_gene: TRBD2
v_gene: TRBV7-7
abundance: .
j_gene: TRBJ2-3
CDR3nt: TGTGCTAGCAGCTTAGATGGACTAGCGAGTCCCGATACGCAGTATTTT
CDR3aa: CASSLDGLASPDTQYF

len: 14
d_gene: TRBD1
v_gene: TRBV5-6
abundance: .
j_gene: TRBJ1-2
CDR3nt: TGTGCCAGCAGGGAGACAGGGTTAAACTATGGCTACACCTTC
CDR3aa: CASRETGLNYGYTF

len: 14
d_gene: TRBD1
v_gene: TRBV28
abundance: .
j_gene: TRBJ1-1
CDR3nt: TGTGCCAGCAGTTTATCCTCGGGCAGGGGGCTGGCTTTCTTT
CDR3aa: CASSLSSGRGLAFF

len: 18
d_gene: .
v_gene: TRBV7-9
abundance: .
j_gene: TRBJ1-6
CDR3nt: TGTGCCAGCAGCCAAGGCACGGTTTCTAGCTCCTATAATTCACCCCTCCACTTT
CDR3aa: CASSQGTVSSSYNSPLHF

len: 13
d_gene: .
v_gene: TRBV29-1
abundance: .
j_gene: TRBJ2-1
CDR3nt: TGCAGCGTGACTAGACCCCAGACATTAGAGCAGTTCTTC
CDR3aa: CSVTRPQTLEQFF

len: 14
d_gene: TRBD1
v_gene: TRBV5-1
abundance: .
j_gene: TRBJ2-7
CDR3nt: TGCGCCAGCAGCATGGGACAGGGAAAATACGAGCAGTACTTC
CDR3aa: CASSMGQGKYEQYF

len: 15
d_gene: .
v_gene: TRBV7-8
abundance: .
j_gene: TRBJ2-2
CDR3nt: TGTGCCAGCAGCTTCACAAGGGGAAACACCGGGGAGCTGTTTTTT
CDR3aa: CASSFTRGNTGELFF